What follows are 30 T cell receptor beta chains derived from one specimen sequenced in a study of shared clonotypes between healthy human individuals. TCRdb's copy holds only in-frame clones and misses some; the assay was immunoSEQ multiplex PCR. In the table there are some 1.5 million clones, more than 95% of which are singletons. Sequencing was done on a sample of naive CD4+ T cells sorted from blood. Stated subset: CD45RA+ positively selected. These receptors were collected from a young man in good health.

This chain links TRBV5-6 with TRBJ2-7, with 10 nucleotides matching TRBD1. Germline trimming cut 0 bases from V and 3 bases from J; bases unmatched to any gene: 0. The germline V gene encodes CDR1 SGHDT and CDR2 YYEEEE. This CDR3 has 14 residues. CDR3 in DNA: TGTGCCAGCAGCTTGGGGGACAGGGGCTACGAGCAGTACTTC. Translating it yields CASSLGDRGYEQYF.

As DNA, the CDR3 is TGTGCCAGCAACCAACTAGCGGGAGTCAATGAGCAGTTCTTC. Protein product: CASNQLAGVNEQFF. The rearrangement uses TRBV2 and TRBJ2-1, with TRBD2 matching over 11 bases. Trimming cost V 7 bases and J 6 bases; bases outside gene matches: 5. This CDR3 spans 14 amino acids. The germline CDR1 and CDR2 sequences are SNHLY and FYNNEI.

The CDR3 sequence: CASSAMTGHSEQYF. Written as DNA, the CDR3 is TGTGCCAGCAGTGCGATGACAGGACACTCCGAGCAGTACTTC. This chain uses TRBV2 with TRBJ2-7; D is perhaps TRBD1 (6 bases). Between the trimmed V and J ends, which lost 4 bases and 6 bases, there was a span of 16 bases. Per germline, CDR1 SNHLY and CDR2 FYNNEI. The CDR3 loop spans 14 amino acids. Full variable domain (missing parts from reference TRBV2 and TRBJ2-7): EPEVTQTPSHQVTQMGQEVILRCVPISNHLYFYWYRQILGQKVEFLVSFYNNEISEKSEIFDDQFSVERPDGSNFTLKIRSTKLEDSAMYFCASSAMTGHSEQYFGPGTRLTVT.

The gene calls are TRBV19 and TRBJ1-5; D not resolved. Trimming left V 3 bases short and J 3 bases short, with 12 bases between. From germline, CDR1 is LNHDA and CDR2 SQIVND (reference sequence). This CDR3 region has 15 residues. CDR3 nucleotides: TGTGCCAGTAGTATTGTGAGGCCCCACAATCAGCCCCAGCATTTT. It translates to CASSIVRPHNQPQHF.

With regard to this clone: Distinct nucleotide sequences in the sample also encode this CDR3. The rearrangement links TRBV7-2 to TRBJ1-4; D unclear. Deletions cut 1 base from V and 0 bases from J, with 6 bases between. CDR1 and CDR2 (germline): SGHTA, FQGNSA. The CDR3 consists of 15 residues. CDR3: CASSLERSTNEKLFF. The CDR3 DNA is TGTGCCAGCAGCTTAGAGAGGTCAACTAATGAAAAACTGTTTTTT.

V and J are TRBV7-9 and TRBJ2-5, with a weak D call TRBD1 (5 bases). CDR3 length equals 15 residues. Germline assignment: CDR1 SEHNR and CDR2 FQNEAQ (reference sequence). V lost 5 bases and J 2 bases, leaving 15 bases between the germline ends. The CDR3 DNA reads TGTGCCAGCAGCCAAACGGCTGGGGCGCAAGAGACCCAGTACTTC. Amino acid sequence: CASSQTAGAQETQYF.

The chain has TRBV10-1 and TRBJ2-2; unclear D gene. This CDR3 contains 14 residues. CDR1 WNHNN and CDR2 SYGVQD come from the germline V gene (reference sequence). Trimming pared 2 bases from V and 0 bases from J, leaving 4 bases between. The DNA of the CDR3 is TGCGCCAGCAGTGAGACACCGAACACCGGGGAGCTGTTTTTT. Protein product: CASSETPNTGELFF.

The chain combines TRBV11-2 with TRBJ2-2, with D uncertain. Germline assignment: CDR1 SGHAT and CDR2 FQNNGV. Between the trimmed V and J ends, which lost 1 base and 2 bases, there was a span of 11 bases. This CDR3 contains 16 residues. CDR3 bases: TGTGCCAGCAGCTTAGGGCGGCAGAGAAACACCGGGGAGCTGTTTTTT. Translated: CASSLGRQRNTGELFF.

V gene TRBV9 combines with J gene TRBJ2-5, with D perhaps TRBD2 (5 bases). V lost 4 bases to trimming and J lost 7 bases, with 20 bases between them. Per germline, CDR1 SGDLS and CDR2 YYNGEE. The CDR3 runs to 15 residues. The CDR3 here is CASSPRDYSTGTQYF. The CDR3 region has the DNA TGTGCCAGCAGCCCCCGGGATTACAGCACGGGGACCCAGTACTTC.

The chain recombines TRBV14 with TRBJ2-3, with D maybe TRBD1 (6 bases). The CDR3 runs to 15 residues. Germline V gene lookup returns CDR1 SGHDN and CDR2 FVKESK. Trimming removed 4 bases at V and 3 bases at J, with 14 bases between. The CDR3 bases are TGTGCCAGCAGCCTCGACAGGATTAAGACAGATACGCAGTATTTT. Residues: CASSLDRIKTDTQYF. Full variable domain (missing parts from reference TRBV14 and TRBJ2-3): EAGVTQFPSHSVIEKGQTVTLRCDPISGHDNLYWYRRVMGKEIKFLLHFVKESKQDESGMPNNRFLAERTGGTYSTLKVQPAELEDSGVYFCASSLDRIKTDTQYFGPGTRLTVL.

The gene calls are TRBV10-3 and TRBJ1-3; D is undetermined. The CDR3 is 15 amino acids. Germline loops: CDR1 ENHRY, CDR2 SYGVKD. Trimming shortened V by 2 bases and J by 0 bases, and 8 bases separated the two germline ends. CDR3 residues: CAISEVPDSGNTIYF. The DNA of the CDR3 is TGTGCCATCAGTGAGGTTCCTGACTCTGGAAACACCATATATTTT.

The V and J genes are TRBV28 and TRBJ1-2, with TRBD1 identical over 11 bases. Germline CDR1 is MDHEN and CDR2 is SYDVKM. V shed 8 bases, J shed 4 bases, and the junction held 12 bases outside the gene matches. This CDR3 has 16 amino acids. For the CDR3, the DNA is TGTGCCAGCGGATTAAATCCGGGACAGGGGGTCTATGGCTACACCTTC. Protein product: CASGLNPGQGVYGYTF.

Concerning this clone itself: The final CDR3 position lacks the conserved phenylalanine or tryptophan, pointing to a likely read error. This chain uses TRBV18 with TRBJ1-2; D is uncertain. CDR1 KGHSH and CDR2 LQKENI come from the germline V gene. This CDR3 is built from 11 residues. Trimming stripped 2 bases from V and 9 bases from J, with 7 bases between. CDR3 region: CASSPGFSYTL. CDR3 in DNA: TGTGCCAGCTCACCAGGGTTTAGCTACACCCTC.

The J gene is TRBJ2-5, the V gene TRBV6-5; D could derive from TRBD1 or TRBD2 (5 bases each). CDR1 and CDR2 (germline): MNHEY, SVGAGI. The CDR3 contains 14 residues. Trimming removed 6 bases from V and 2 bases from J, with 13 bases in between. This chain's CDR3 is CASRGVGVQETQYF. CDR3 coding DNA: TGTGCCAGCAGGGGGGTCGGGGTTCAAGAGACCCAGTACTTC.

For this clone: One end of the junction varies from germline; a read error may be responsible. J is TRBJ1-4 and V is TRBV2; 8 bases match TRBD1. The CDR3 runs to 13 residues. CDR1 SNHLY and CDR2 FYNNEI come from the germline V gene. CDR3 in amino acids: CASSDHPGGQGVF. The CDR3 nucleotides are TGTGCCAGCAGTGACCACCCGGGAGGACAGGGAGTATTT.

This clone appeared a single time. The chain couples TRBV6-5 to TRBJ2-7; no definite D call. V lost 2 bases and J 3 bases, leaving 8 bases between the germline ends. CDR1 is MNHEY, CDR2 SVGAGI, per germline. This CDR3 is 13 amino acids long. CDR3 amino acids: CASSYKGFYEQYF. DNA of the CDR3: TGTGCCAGCAGTTACAAGGGTTTCTACGAGCAGTACTTC.

The rearrangement uses TRBV7-8 and TRBJ2-3; no firm D call. Trimming removed 1 base from V and 2 bases from J, with 7 bases in between. Germline CDR1 reads SGHVS; CDR2 reads FQNEAQ. The CDR3 runs 14 residues. As DNA, the CDR3 is TGTGCCAGCAGCTTAGTTTGGCCCACAGATACGCAGTATTTT. Its translation: CASSLVWPTDTQYF.

With regard to this clone: Within the sample, other DNA sequences also encode this same CDR3. The V gene is TRBV28, the J gene TRBJ1-2; no clear D. Trimming removed 5 bases from V and 2 bases from J, with 9 bases in between. CDR3 size: 13 residues. Germline values: CDR1 MDHEN, CDR2 SYDVKM. This CDR3 reads CASSPGPNYGYTF. The CDR3 nucleotides read TGTGCCAGCAGTCCCGGGCCAAACTATGGCTACACCTTC.

V and J are TRBV4-2 and TRBJ2-7, with 7 bases identical to TRBD2. Per germline, CDR1 LGHNA and CDR2 YNFKEQ. The ends lost 4 bases at V and 2 bases at J; junction bases unmatched: 8. This CDR3 is built from 15 residues. The CDR3 sequence: CASSRGSSGPYEQYF. The CDR3 nucleotides are TGTGCCAGCAGCCGCGGGTCTAGCGGCCCCTACGAGCAGTACTTC.

CDR3 nucleotides: TGCGCCAGCAGTGAGTCGGGACTAGGAATGAGCTCCTACAATGAGCAGTTCTTC. It translates to CASSESGLGMSSYNEQFF. The chain links TRBV10-1 to TRBJ2-1; 8 bases are a match to TRBD2. Trimming cost V 0 bases and J 0 bases; bases outside gene matches: 7. Per the germline V gene, CDR1 is WNHNN and CDR2 is SYGVQD (reference sequence). The CDR3 has 18 residues.

The chain combines TRBV28 with TRBJ2-5, with D tentatively TRBD1 or TRBD2 (5 bases each). Trimming shortened V by 5 bases and J by 2 bases, and 15 bases separated the two germline ends. Germline lookup yields CDR1 MDHEN and CDR2 SYDVKM. The CDR3 loop spans 15 amino acids. CDR3 sequence: CASSPGLGRQETQYF. The DNA for the CDR3 is TGTGCCAGCAGTCCGGGGCTGGGACGGCAAGAGACCCAGTACTTC.

The chain links TRBV7-8 to TRBJ1-1; TRBD1 agrees at 7 bases. The CDR3 length is 14 residues. Germline CDR1 reads SGHVS; CDR2 reads FQNEAQ. V shed 5 bases, J shed 5 bases, and the junction held 8 bases outside the gene matches. This chain's CDR3 is CASSPLTGSTEAFF. CDR3 bases: TGTGCCAGCAGCCCATTGACAGGGTCAACTGAAGCTTTCTTT.

The chain is built from TRBV6-5 and TRBJ2-7; 9 nucleotides agree with TRBD1. CDR1 is MNHEY, CDR2 SVGAGI, per germline. Losses at the gene ends were 10 bases for V and 3 bases for J; bases not matched to a gene: 4. The CDR3 has 12 amino acids. CDR3 in DNA: TGTGCCACCGGGACAGGGAACTACGAGCAGTACTTC. This encodes CATGTGNYEQYF.

The chain recombines TRBV2 with TRBJ1-2, with D possibly TRBD1 on 5 matching bases. CDR1 and CDR2 (germline): SNHLY, FYNNEI. The CDR3 covers 14 residues. V lost 8 bases and J 5 bases, leaving 18 bases between the germline ends. The CDR3 sequence: CASFTASGAYGYTF. CDR3 DNA: TGTGCCAGCTTCACCGCGTCCGGGGCTTATGGCTACACCTTC.

The rearrangement uses TRBV6-5 and TRBJ2-7; 8 bases agree with TRBD1. Per germline, CDR1 MNHEY and CDR2 SVGAGI. The V and J ends lost 5 bases and 3 bases, in that order; junction bases with no gene match: 6. The CDR3 is made up of 14 amino acids. CDR3 amino acids: CASSPPGQDYEQYF. Written as DNA, the CDR3 is TGTGCCAGCAGTCCGCCGGGACAGGACTACGAGCAGTACTTC.

The chain recombines TRBV10-3 with TRBJ1-2; no reliable D call. V shed 2 bases and J shed 4 bases, with 11 bases lying between them. Germline values: CDR1 ENHRY, CDR2 SYGVKD. CDR3 length: 14 amino acids. CDR3 DNA sequence: TGTGCCATCAGTGAGCGGTTAGACGGCTATGGCTACACCTTC. This gives the protein CAISERLDGYGYTF.

This clone was recorded once. The rearrangement joins TRBV6-5 to TRBJ2-1, with 9 bases that match TRBD2. J lost 0 bases, V lost 6 bases, and 3 bases had no gene match. There are 15 residues in the CDR3. Germline V gene lookup returns CDR1 MNHEY and CDR2 SVGAGI. CDR3 sequence: CASSKLAGSYNEQFF. DNA of the CDR3: TGTGCCAGCAGCAAACTAGCGGGCTCCTACAATGAGCAGTTCTTC.

The sample holds one count of this clone. The chain combines TRBV9 with TRBJ2-7, with 7 bases lining up with TRBD2. The V gene end was trimmed by 4 bases and the J gene end by 4 bases; junction bases not matched to a gene: 5. CDR1 SGDLS and CDR2 YYNGEE come from the germline V gene. This CDR3 is 13 amino acids long. The CDR3 is CASSRGETYEQYF. The DNA for the CDR3 is TGTGCCAGCAGCCGGGGGGAAACATACGAGCAGTACTTC.

The genes are TRBV9 and TRBJ2-1, with TRBD1 identical over 7 bases. The CDR3 contains 13 residues. Per the germline V gene, CDR1 is SGDLS and CDR2 is YYNGEE. Unmatched junction bases numbered 2, after V lost 3 bases and J lost 5 bases. The DNA of the CDR3 is TGTGCCAGCAGCGGACAGGGTCACAATGAGCAGTTCTTC. Translating it yields CASSGQGHNEQFF.

V usage is TRBV2 and J usage is TRBJ2-7, with 8 bases aligning to TRBD1. Per the germline V gene, CDR1 is SNHLY and CDR2 is FYNNEI. The junction had 13 bases not matched to a gene; V was cut back by 4 bases and J by 5 bases. The CDR3 loop spans 16 amino acids. Here the CDR3 DNA reads TGTGCCAGCAGTGGGGGTGAGGCAGGGGGCTTAGACGAGCAGTACTTC. Amino acids: CASSGGEAGGLDEQYF.